This passage covers 7 T cell receptor beta chains from one sample sequenced in a study of identical twins. MiXCR, run by TCRdb on the 5' RACE reads, gives a single entry per CDR3 protein. Found here are a few hundred thousand distinct CDR3 sequences, about 18% of them singletons; the top ten hold around 12%. The sequencing sample was made of naive T cells sorted from blood. The receptor set was obtained from a man aged 50-60 years in good health.

This chain joins TRBV7-2 and TRBJ2-1; D is possibly TRBD1 (6 bases). V lost 1 base, J lost 8 bases, and 15 bases lay in between. The V gene's germline CDR1 is SGHTA and CDR2 FQGNSA. This CDR3 contains 15 residues. The CDR3, as DNA: TGTGCCAGCAGCTTAGAACAGGGAAGTACCCATGAGCAGTTCTTC. This translates into CASSLEQGSTHEQFF.

Many counts were recorded for this clonotype. The rearrangement joins TRBV29-1 to TRBJ2-2; D unresolved. CDR1 and CDR2 from the germline V gene are SQVTM and ANQGSEA. There are 11 residues in the CDR3. Trimming cost V 7 bases and J 7 bases, with 10 bases left between them. CDR3 in amino acids: CSAFWSGELFF. The CDR3 coding sequence is TGCAGCGCGTTCTGGAGCGGGGAGCTGTTTTTT.

This clonotype came up a few times. The chain employs TRBV6-2 or TRBV6-3 and TRBJ2-1, with TRBD1 matching over 9 bases. The CDR3 has 13 amino acids. V lost 7 bases, J lost 8 bases, and 6 bases stayed unmatched. Looked up from germline, CDR1 is MNHEY and CDR2 is SVGEGT. The CDR3 protein is CASNIQGADEQFF. DNA for the CDR3: TGTGCCAGCAACATACAGGGGGCAGATGAGCAGTTCTTC.

This clonotype was detected a few times. The chain couples TRBV7-9 to TRBJ1-1; TRBD1 is a possible D gene (5 bases). The germline gives CDR1 SEHNR, CDR2 FQNEAQ (reference sequence). The CDR3 is 15 amino acids. V dropped 5 bases and J dropped 1 base, with 14 bases sitting between them. CDR3 sequence: CASSPKGESNTEAFF. In nucleotides, the CDR3 is TGTGCCAGCAGCCCGAAAGGGGAATCGAACACTGAAGCTTTCTTT.

The sample holds many counts of this clonotype. The V call is TRBV5-1, the J call TRBJ2-2, with D possibly TRBD2 on 5 matching bases. This CDR3 has 15 residues. V was cut by 6 bases and J by 5 bases, with 17 bases left in between. Germline assignment: CDR1 SGHRS and CDR2 YFSETQ. The CDR3 nucleotides read TGCGCCAGCACCTTATCGGCGGGCGGTACCGGGGAGCTGTTTTTT. This translates into CASTLSAGGTGELFF. Looking up the rest from reference TRBV5-1 and TRBJ2-2 gives the full variable domain: KAGVTQTPRYLIKTRGQQVTLSCSPISGHRSVSWYQQTPGQGLQFLFEYFSETQRNKGNFPGRFSGRQFSNSRSEMNVSTLELGDSALYLCASTLSAGGTGELFFGEGSRLTVL.

This clonotype has just a few counts. The rearrangement joins TRBV11-2 to TRBJ2-2; D not certain. CDR3 size: 15 residues. Germline V CDR1 and CDR2: SGHAT, FQNNGV. With 1 base removed from V and 2 bases from J, the gap between germline ends came to 8 bases. In DNA form, the CDR3 reads TGTGCCAGCAGCTTAGTTTGGCAAAACACCGGGGAGCTGTTTTTT. Translated: CASSLVWQNTGELFF.

A word on this clonotype: A much larger clonotype is one base distant, so this may be a read error. The genes are TRBV6-5 and TRBJ2-1, with 7 bases aligning to TRBD2. Germline values: CDR1 MNHEY, CDR2 SVGAGI. The CDR3 runs 18 residues. V was pared by 0 bases and J by 0 bases, with 8 bases of the junction left unmatched. DNA for the CDR3: TGTGCCAGCAGTTACTCGAGGCCAGCGGGGATCTCCTACAATGAGCAGTTCTTC. Translated, it gives CASSYSRPAGISYNEQFF.